The 11 T cell receptor beta chains below come from one sample, sequenced in a study of blood T cell repertoires in COVID-19. TCRdb's table, derived via immunoSEQ multiplex PCR, lists solely in-frame clones and lacks some. Counted here are 380,000 or so clones, 86% occurring once; the ten biggest clones make up just over 7%. Source material: peripheral blood. Every receptor here comes from a woman in her sixties or seventies with COVID-19, enrolled during active disease.

The rearrangement uses TRBV13 and TRBJ1-2; TRBD1 agrees at 9 bases. The CDR3 runs to 20 residues. In germline, CDR1 is PRHDT, CDR2 FYEKMQ (reference sequence). V lost 5 bases, J lost 0 bases, and 19 bases stayed unmatched. The CDR3 DNA sequence: TGTGCCAGCAGCACCTGGACAGGGGTTATTTCCAGTAAATCTAACTATGGCTACACCTTC. Its translation is CASSTWTGVISSKSNYGYTF.

The chain carries TRBV6-5 and TRBJ2-7, with 8 bases matching TRBD2. Trimming took 8 bases from V and 4 from J; bases not matched to a gene: 10. The CDR3 length is 14 residues. Germline CDR1 reads MNHEY; CDR2 reads SVGAGI. The CDR3 nucleotides are TGTGCCAGCCGAAATCCGGGGGGGAGTTACGAGCAGTACTTC. Translating it yields CASRNPGGSYEQYF.

This rearrangement joins TRBV18 to TRBJ2-7; the match to TRBD1 covers 7 bases. The CDR3 runs 14 residues. Trimming removed 5 bases from V and 5 bases from J; junction bases left unmatched: 9. Germline V gene lookup returns CDR1 KGHSH and CDR2 LQKENI. The CDR3 nucleotides read TGTGCCAGCTCATCGCCCGGGACAGTGGACGAGCAGTACTTC. Its translation is CASSSPGTVDEQYF.

This chain connects TRBV27 to TRBJ1-1; a weak D match, TRBD1 (5 bases). V gave up 4 bases and J gave up 3 bases, with 18 bases separating them. The CDR3 has 16 residues. Germline loops: CDR1 MNHEY, CDR2 SMNVEV (reference sequence). CDR3 sequence reads: CASSSRGKRGDTEAFF. The CDR3 DNA follows: TGTGCCAGCAGTTCCAGAGGTAAACGGGGGGACACTGAAGCTTTCTTT.

V is TRBV5-1 and J is TRBJ2-1; 10 bases fit TRBD2. The trim removed 4 bases at V and 10 bases at J, leaving 11 bases unmatched. The CDR3 is made up of 15 amino acids. Germline CDR1 SGHRS, CDR2 YFSETQ. CDR3 in amino acids: CASSPGLAVTKEQFF. Written as DNA, the CDR3 is TGCGCCAGCAGCCCAGGACTAGCGGTCACCAAGGAGCAGTTCTTC. The full variable domain, completed using reference TRBV5-1 and TRBJ2-1, is KAGVTQTPRYLIKTRGQQVTLSCSPISGHRSVSWYQQTPGQGLQFLFEYFSETQRNKGNFPGRFSGRQFSNSRSEMNVSTLELGDSALYLCASSPGLAVTKEQFFGPGTRLTVL.

This chain connects TRBV19 to TRBJ1-5; 8 bases agree with TRBD1. The germline V gene has CDR1 LNHDA and CDR2 SQIVND (reference sequence). The CDR3 spans 17 residues. The ends lost 4 bases at V and 0 bases at J; junction bases unmatched: 8. The CDR3 sequence is CASSTPQGALSNQPQHF. CDR3 coding DNA: TGTGCCAGTAGTACACCCCAGGGGGCTCTTAGCAATCAGCCCCAGCATTTT.

The chain is built from TRBV5-4 and TRBJ2-1, with TRBD2 matching over 10 bases. Per germline, CDR1 SGHNT and CDR2 YYREEE (reference sequence). J lost 2 bases, V lost 4 bases, and 3 bases had no gene match. The CDR3 has 15 amino acids. This CDR3 reads CASSRSGGPYNEQFF. CDR3 nucleotide sequence: TGTGCCAGCAGCCGTAGCGGGGGGCCCTACAATGAGCAGTTCTTC.

J is TRBJ2-5 and V is TRBV10-3; 10 nucleotides align to TRBD1. The ends lost 6 bases at V and 1 base at J; junction bases unmatched: 5. The CDR3 sequence is 15 residues long. The germline V gene encodes CDR1 ENHRY and CDR2 SYGVKD. The CDR3 loop reads CAIRGGTGVQETQYF. The CDR3 coding sequence is TGTGCCATCAGGGGGGGGACAGGGGTCCAAGAGACCCAGTACTTC.

The V and J genes are TRBV7-2 and TRBJ1-3; D ambiguous. Trimming took 5 bases from V and 5 from J, leaving 7 bases between them. The CDR3 runs 12 residues. Germline V gene sequence: CDR1 SGHTA, CDR2 FQGNSA. The CDR3 region has the DNA TGTGCCAGCAGCCTATTCAGAAACACCATATATTTT. Translated: CASSLFRNTIYF.

A few counts support this clone. V usage is TRBV12-3 or TRBV12-4 and J usage is TRBJ2-7, with TRBD1 as a possible D gene (6 bases). Trimming stripped 8 bases from V and 4 bases from J, with 9 bases between. The CDR3 extends over 11 amino acids. CDR3 amino acids: CASGTIYEQYF. CDR3 coding DNA: TGTGCCAGCGGGACAATTTACGAGCAGTACTTC.

This chain connects TRBV11-2 to TRBJ1-6; 10 bases align to TRBD1. Germline V CDR1 and CDR2: SGHAT, FQNNGV. With V trimmed by 4 bases and J by 11 bases, 5 bases remained unmatched. This CDR3 contains 14 residues. DNA of the CDR3: TGTGCCAGCAGCTCGCGACAGGGGGCAACACCCCTCCACTTT. It translates to CASSSRQGATPLHF.